The T cell receptor beta chain described here comes from a study of blood T cells in healthy people across ages. CDR1 is SGHTA, CDR2 FQGNSA, per germline. This CDR3 is built from 18 residues. V trimming: 2 bases; J trimming: 0 bases; junction bases outside the gene matches: 8. Study-wide results and limits: Per million T cells, TCR beta diversity dropped roughly linearly as age increased.

This clonotype was detected many times. Its target is unknown. With a J-beta primer mix and a sample-barcoded 5' primer, a second PCR ran 7 to 11 cycles. Each sample yielded at least 2.5 million CDR3-containing paired-end reads. A single record per CDR3 protein comes from TCRdb applying MiXCR to the 5' RACE reads. The sample includes about 1.7 million distinct CDR3 sequences, roughly 27% of them seen just once. The material sequenced was blood. V and J are TRBV7-2 and TRBJ2-1; TRBD2 matches at 9 bases. The clonotype originates from a young woman in good health. The CDR3 nucleotides are TGTGCCAGCAGCTTATTCCGGACTAGCGCAACCTCCTACAATGAGCAGTTCTTC. As protein: CASSLFRTSATSYNEQFF. The full variable domain, with the rest looked up from reference TRBV7-2 and TRBJ2-1, is GAGVSQSPSNKVTEKGKDVELRCDPISGHTALYWYRQSLGQGLEFLIYFQGNSAPDKSGLPSDRFSAERTGGSVSTLTIQRTQQEDSAVYLCASSLFRTSATSYNEQFFGPGTRLTVL.